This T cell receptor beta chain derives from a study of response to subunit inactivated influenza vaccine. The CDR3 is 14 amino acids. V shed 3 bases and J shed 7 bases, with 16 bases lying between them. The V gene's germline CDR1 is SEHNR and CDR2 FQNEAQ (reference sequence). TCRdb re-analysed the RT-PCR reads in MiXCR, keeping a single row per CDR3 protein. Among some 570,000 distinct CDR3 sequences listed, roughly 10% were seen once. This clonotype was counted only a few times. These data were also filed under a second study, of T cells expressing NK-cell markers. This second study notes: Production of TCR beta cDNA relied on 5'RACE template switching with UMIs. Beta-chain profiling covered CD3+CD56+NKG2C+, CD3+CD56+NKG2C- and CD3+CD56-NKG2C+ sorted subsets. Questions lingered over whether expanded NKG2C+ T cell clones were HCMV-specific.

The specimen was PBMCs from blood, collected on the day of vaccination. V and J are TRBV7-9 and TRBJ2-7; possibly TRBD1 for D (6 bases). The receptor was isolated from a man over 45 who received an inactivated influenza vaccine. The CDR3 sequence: CASSFPFTGNEQYF. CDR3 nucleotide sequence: TGTGCCAGCAGCTTCCCCTTTACAGGGAATGAGCAGTACTTC.